This is a list of T cell receptor beta chains from one sample in a study of cytomegalovirus exposure and HLA in healthy donors. TCRdb's copy holds only in-frame clones and misses some; the assay was immunoSEQ multiplex PCR. The repertoire holds 100,000 to 150,000 clones, with roughly three quarters as singletons. Sequencing was performed on PBMCs. Source of these receptors: a woman aged 18 to 35 in good health and CMV-seronegative. CDR3s include the opening cysteine and the closing phenylalanine or tryptophan.

TRBV29-1	CSVDEAGEGTEAFF
TRBV30	CAWTGGPGNTIYF
TRBV11-2	CASSLYGAGTGELFF
TRBV5-8	CASSLDGRTSGYTF
TRBV18	CASSPPGQGVYQETQYF
TRBV27	CASSSSGLCYEQYF
TRBV30	CAWSVRRLALNTGELFF
TRBV19	CASRPVSMNTEAFF
TRBV4-1	CASSQGQVSSGGAFF
TRBV6-4	CASSAGTSGSDEQFF
TRBV13	CASSLIDNEQFF
TRBV6-5	CASSSQTGAQYF
TRBV30	CACRETANEKLFF
TRBV19	CASSTPGGDLRNQPQHF
TRBV6-5	CASRYRDSANTGELFF
TRBV2	CATSRTGQYEQYF
TRBV19	CASSPLGATNEKLFF
TRBV9	CASSDRVGQGNYEQFF
TRBV7-9	CASSPTGFDEQYF
TRBV21-1	CASSMTGECQPQHF
TRBV13	CASSLEERENNEQFF
TRBV4-2	CASSQEMIGREVKLFF
TRBV21-1	CASSKDFRKTSTDTQYF
TRBV4-1	CASSPLGLGGSPYEQYF
TRBV27	CASSSTTSGGYNEQFF
TRBV28	CASRGGWKGEQYF
TRBV10-1	CASSSYVEQREQETQYF
TRBV25-1	CASSGALHYGYTF
TRBV5-6	CASGYTGELFF
TRBV5-6	CASSLLTSGRAYWNEQFF
TRBV29-1	CSAQQGADTEAFF
TRBV6-5	CASSYNDGFGAQYF
TRBV5-1	CAGHHRGIHTEAFF
TRBV5-1	CASTMDRGNEKLLF
TRBV5-1	CASSEPDRKTYEQYF
TRBV5-4	CASSQRAQDTQYF
TRBV7-9	CASSLASGTQEAQYF
TRBV19	CASSIDAQGRQPQHF
TRBV10-1	CASSLSGTSGSEQYF
TRBV2	CASSKGSSNQPQHF
TRBV30	CACLPGLAVLGEQYF
TRBV5-4	CASSFGSTTYYGYTF
TRBV5-1	CASSLRMGQGYEQYF
TRBV28	CASSLTGQTYGYTF
TRBV7-2	CASRSGTSGTYNEQFF
TRBV9	CASSVGGDLETQYF
TRBV30	CAWNKGAWRNQPQHF
TRBV11-2	CASSLGDTRNTIYF
TRBV6-5	CASSLSRVSNQPQHF
TRBV19	CASSIGGQETQYF
TRBV15	CATSTGTSGNTGELFF